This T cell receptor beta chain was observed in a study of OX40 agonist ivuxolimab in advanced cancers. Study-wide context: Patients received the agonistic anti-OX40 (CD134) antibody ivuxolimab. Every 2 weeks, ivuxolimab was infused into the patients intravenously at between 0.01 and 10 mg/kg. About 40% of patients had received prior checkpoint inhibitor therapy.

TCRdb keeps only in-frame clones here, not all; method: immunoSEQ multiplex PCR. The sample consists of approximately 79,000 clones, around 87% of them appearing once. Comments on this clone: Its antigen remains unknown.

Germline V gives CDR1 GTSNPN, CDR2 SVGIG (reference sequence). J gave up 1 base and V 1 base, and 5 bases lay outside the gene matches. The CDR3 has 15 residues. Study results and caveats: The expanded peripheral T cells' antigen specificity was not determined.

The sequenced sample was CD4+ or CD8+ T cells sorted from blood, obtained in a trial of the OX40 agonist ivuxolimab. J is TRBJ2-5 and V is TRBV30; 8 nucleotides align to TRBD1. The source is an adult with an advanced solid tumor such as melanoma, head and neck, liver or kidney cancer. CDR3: CAWSEGTGIQETQYF. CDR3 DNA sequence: TGTGCCTGGAGTGAAGGGACAGGTATCCAAGAGACCCAGTACTTC.